This is a list of T cell receptor beta chains from one sample in a study of blood T cell repertoires in COVID-19. Assay used: immunoSEQ multiplex PCR; TCRdb lists only in-frame clones, some missing. This sample has under 350,000 clones, with about nine tenths found just once. Sequencing was carried out using peripheral blood. The receptors originated from a man in his fifties with acute or convalescent COVID-19. Both conserved end residues are part of each CDR3. A D gene is named only where the DNA matches it firmly. The size field is filled for only some rows; it gives once, few, many or a size class.

TRBV28,-,-,14,TRBJ1-6,TGTGCCAGCAGCCCGGGACAAAGTAATTCACCCCTCCACTTT,CASSPGQSNSPLHF
TRBV7-2,-,TRBD1,14,TRBJ1-6,TGTGCCAGCAGCCCAGGACAGGGTATCTCACCCCTCCACTTT,CASSPGQGISPLHF
TRBV18,-,TRBD1,15,TRBJ1-1,TGTGCCAGCTCACCAATGGACAGGGTGAACACTGAAGCTTTCTTT,CASSPMDRVNTEAFF
TRBV13,-,-,14,TRBJ2-5,TGTGCCAGCAGCTTTAACAGGAAGGGGGAGACCCAGTACTTC,CASSFNRKGETQYF
TRBV20-1,-,TRBD1,14,TRBJ2-7,TGCAGTGCTAGTCCCCCGGGACAGGGCTACGAGCAGTACTTC,CSASPPGQGYEQYF
TRBV5-5,once,-,14,TRBJ2-7,TGTGCCAGCAGAATATTGCAGGGTGTACACGAGCAGTACTTC,CASRILQGVHEQYF
TRBV19,-,-,13,TRBJ1-5,TGTGCCAGTAGCCCCGGAGCGGGCCAGCCCCAGCATTTT,CASSPGAGQPQHF
TRBV9,-,TRBD2,16,TRBJ2-3,TGTGCCAGCAGCGTAGCGGGGGGGCTGTCCACAGATACGCAGTATTTT,CASSVAGGLSTDTQYF
TRBV2,-,-,15,TRBJ2-2,TGTGCCAGCACCCCAGGGAACCTAGGGACCGGGGAGCTGTTTTTT,CASTPGNLGTGELFF
TRBV9,-,TRBD1,15,TRBJ2-2,TGTGCCAGCAGCTTCCTGGACAGGGAAAGCGGGGAGCTGTTTTTT,CASSFLDRESGELFF
TRBV3-1/TRBV3-2,-,TRBD2,14,TRBJ2-7,TGTGCCAGCAGCCACAGCGGGGAGGTTCTCGAGCAGTACTTC,CASSHSGEVLEQYF
TRBV18,-,TRBD1,15,TRBJ1-3,TGTGCCAGCTCACCACTGACAGGGACAGGAAACACCATATATTTT,CASSPLTGTGNTIYF
TRBV5-4,-,-,14,TRBJ1-1,TGTGCCAGCAGACCGGGACAACAGAACACTGAAGCTTTCTTT,CASRPGQQNTEAFF
TRBV12-5,-,-,15,TRBJ1-4,TGTGCTAGTGCCTCGCATGGGGAAGGAGGTGAAAAACTGTTTTTT,CASASHGEGGEKLFF
TRBV15,-,-,13,TRBJ1-1,TGTGCCACCAGCAGAAGACAGGCGGCTGAAGCTTTCTTT,CATSRRQAAEAFF
TRBV7-3,-,TRBD1,14,TRBJ1-4,TGTGCCAGCAGCCCGACAGGGAAGGGTGAAAAACTGTTTTTT,CASSPTGKGEKLFF
TRBV29-1,-,-,13,TRBJ2-6,TGCAGCGTTGAACCCTTGGGGGCCAACGTCCTGACTTTC,CSVEPLGANVLTF
TRBV7-6,-,TRBD2,16,TRBJ2-3,TGTGCCAGCAGCTCGGGGGGAGGCAGTGCCACAGATACGCAGTATTTT,CASSSGGGSATDTQYF
TRBV10-3,-,-,16,TRBJ1-2,TGTGCCATCAGTGAGCCTAACGGAGCCCCTAACTATGGCTACACCTTC,CAISEPNGAPNYGYTF
TRBV5-6,-,-,14,TRBJ2-7,TGTGCCAGCAGCTTGCGGCAGGTCGCCTACGAGCAGTACTTC,CASSLRQVAYEQYF
TRBV5-1,-,-,16,TRBJ2-1,TGCGCCAGCAGCCTGGGAACCTCCTATTCCTACAATGAGCAGTTCTTC,CASSLGTSYSYNEQFF
TRBV9,-,-,15,TRBJ1-2,TGTGCCAGCAGCGGAATCCCGGGACATAGCTATGGCTACACCTTC,CASSGIPGHSYGYTF
TRBV27,few,TRBD1,17,TRBJ1-2,TGTGCCAGCAGTCCCCGGGACAGGGGGCGAGACCTTGGGGGCTACACCTTC,CASSPRDRGRDLGGYTF
TRBV2,-,TRBD2,11,TRBJ2-7,TGTGCCGCCCGGACTAGTTTCGGGCAGTACTTC,CAARTSFGQYF
TRBV18,-,-,15,TRBJ2-3,TGTGCCAGCTCACGTGGCCAGGGTCCCACAGATACGCAGTATTTT,CASSRGQGPTDTQYF
TRBV12-3/TRBV12-4,-,-,13,TRBJ2-7,TGTGCCAGCAGGGGGACACTATCCTACGAGCAGTACTTC,CASRGTLSYEQYF
TRBV5-1,-,-,13,TRBJ2-3,TGCGCCAGCAGCTCCGAACCGGGAGATACGCAGTATTTT,CASSSEPGDTQYF
TRBV7-3,-,TRBD1,15,TRBJ2-7,TGTGCCAGCAGCTTTGGGACAGGGGCGCCGTCCGAGCAGTACTTC,CASSFGTGAPSEQYF
TRBV10-1,-,-,12,TRBJ1-1,TGCGCCAGCAGTCTTACCGGACAGAATGCTTTCTTT,CASSLTGQNAFF
TRBV11-2,-,TRBD1,15,TRBJ1-1,TGTGCCAGCAGCTTAGGCCCGGGACAGGGCACTGAAGCTTTCTTT,CASSLGPGQGTEAFF